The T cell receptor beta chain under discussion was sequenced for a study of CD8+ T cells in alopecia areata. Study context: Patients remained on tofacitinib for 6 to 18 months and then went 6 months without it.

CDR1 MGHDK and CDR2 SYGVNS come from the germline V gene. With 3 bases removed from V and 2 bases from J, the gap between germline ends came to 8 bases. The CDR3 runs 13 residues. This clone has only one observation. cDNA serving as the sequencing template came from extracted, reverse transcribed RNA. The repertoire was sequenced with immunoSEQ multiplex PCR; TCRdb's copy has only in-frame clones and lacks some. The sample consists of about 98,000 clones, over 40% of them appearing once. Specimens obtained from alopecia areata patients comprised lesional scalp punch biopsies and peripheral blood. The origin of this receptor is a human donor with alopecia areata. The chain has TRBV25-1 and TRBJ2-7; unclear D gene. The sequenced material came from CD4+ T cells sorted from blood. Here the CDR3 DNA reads TGTGCCAGCAGTGAGGCGGCAGCCTACGAGCAGTACTTC. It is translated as CASSEAAAYEQYF.